The T cell receptor beta chain described here comes from a study of blood T cell repertoires in COVID-19. This clone has just one count. Original analysis: Reference gene primers were amplified, and this amplification served to estimate nucleated cell counts. Here immunoSEQ multiplex PCR was the method, and the copy in TCRdb shows in-frame clones only, minus some. D and trimming come from the DNA, and the V and J calls and clone size come from that table. The data hold about 140,000 clones, with 87% observed a single time. This CDR3 is built from 15 residues. V gave up 5 bases and J gave up 3 bases, with 17 bases separating them. Germline lookup yields CDR1 SGHTA and CDR2 FQGNSA.

This chain links TRBV7-2 with TRBJ2-7; the D gene is possibly TRBD2 (6 bases). The clonotype originates from a man aged 50-59 years with active COVID-19. Sequencing used peripheral blood. The CDR3 loop is CASSPRDLLLYEQYF. The CDR3 DNA is TGTGCCAGCAGCCCGCGGGACCTACTCCTCTACGAGCAGTACTTC. Filled out from reference TRBV7-2 and TRBJ2-7, the complete variable domain reads GAGVSQSPSNKVTEKGKDVELRCDPISGHTALYWYRQSLGQGLEFLIYFQGNSAPDKSGLPSDRFSAERTGGSVSTLTIQRTQQEDSAVYLCASSPRDLLLYEQYFGPGTRLTVT.